This record concerns one T cell receptor beta chain sequence. Its antigen is undetermined. Clones were read by immunoSEQ multiplex PCR, and TCRdb kept only the in-frame ones, dropping some. The data hold 100,000 to 130,000 clones, with about 90% observed a single time. These data originate in a study of T cell responses to AZD1222 COVID-19 vaccine. Findings and limits, study-wide: Spike was spanned by vaccine-associated CD4 TCRs, with dominance at 160-218 and 743-854. There were mostly white British donors and more females than males, and clonal diversity was possibly underestimated.

Trimming removed 2 bases at V and 0 bases at J, with 8 bases between. Germline V gives CDR1 MNHEY, CDR2 SVGEGT. This CDR3 is built from 15 residues. This chain joins TRBV6-2 or TRBV6-3 and TRBJ2-1; no reliable D call. The material sequenced was peripheral blood, taken on day 0 of AZD1222 vaccination. The clonotype originates from an adult in good health. The CDR3 sequence: CASSYRLSSYNEQFF. The CDR3 nucleotides are TGTGCCAGCAGTTACCGTCTTAGCTCCTACAATGAGCAGTTCTTC.